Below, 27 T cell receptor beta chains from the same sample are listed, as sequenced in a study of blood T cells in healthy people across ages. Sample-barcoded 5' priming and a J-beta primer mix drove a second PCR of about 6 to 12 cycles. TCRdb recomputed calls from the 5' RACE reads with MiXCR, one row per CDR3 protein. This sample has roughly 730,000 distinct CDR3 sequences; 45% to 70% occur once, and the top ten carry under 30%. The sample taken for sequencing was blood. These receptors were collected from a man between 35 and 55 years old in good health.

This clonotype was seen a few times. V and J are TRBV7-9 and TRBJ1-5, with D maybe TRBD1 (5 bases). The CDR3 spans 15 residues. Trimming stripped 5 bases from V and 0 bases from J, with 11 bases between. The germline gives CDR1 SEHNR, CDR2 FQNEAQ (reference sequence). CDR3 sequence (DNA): TGTGCCAGCAGCCCAGAAGGACATAGCAATCAGCCCCAGCATTTT. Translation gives CASSPEGHSNQPQHF. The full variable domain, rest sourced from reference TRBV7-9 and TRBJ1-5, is DTGVSQNPRHKITKRGQNVTFRCDPISEHNRLYWYRQTLGQGPEFLTYFQNEAQLEKSRLLSDRFSAERPKGSFSTLEIQRTEQGDSAMYLCASSPEGHSNQPQHFGDGTRLSIL.

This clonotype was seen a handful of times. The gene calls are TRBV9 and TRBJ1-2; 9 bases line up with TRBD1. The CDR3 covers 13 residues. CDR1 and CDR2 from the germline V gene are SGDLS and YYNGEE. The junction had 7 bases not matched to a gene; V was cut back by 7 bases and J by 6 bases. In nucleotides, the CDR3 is TGTGCCAGCGAGGACAGGGGAGGTAATGGCTACACCTTC. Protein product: CASEDRGGNGYTF.

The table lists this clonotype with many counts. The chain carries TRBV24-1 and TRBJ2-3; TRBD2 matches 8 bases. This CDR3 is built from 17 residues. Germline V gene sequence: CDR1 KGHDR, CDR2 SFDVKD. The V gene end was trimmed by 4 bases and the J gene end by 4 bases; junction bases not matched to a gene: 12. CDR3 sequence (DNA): TGTGCCACCAGTGAACGTAGGAGCGGGGGCGCCGCAGATACGCAGTATTTT. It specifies CATSERRSGGAADTQYF.

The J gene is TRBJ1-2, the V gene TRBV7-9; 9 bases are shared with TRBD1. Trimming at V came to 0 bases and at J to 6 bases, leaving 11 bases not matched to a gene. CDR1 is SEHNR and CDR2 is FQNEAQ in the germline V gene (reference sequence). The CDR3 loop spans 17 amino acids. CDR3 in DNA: TGTGCCAGCAGCTTAGCGCTATCGGACAGGGGAGTCGATGGCTACACCTTC. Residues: CASSLALSDRGVDGYTF.

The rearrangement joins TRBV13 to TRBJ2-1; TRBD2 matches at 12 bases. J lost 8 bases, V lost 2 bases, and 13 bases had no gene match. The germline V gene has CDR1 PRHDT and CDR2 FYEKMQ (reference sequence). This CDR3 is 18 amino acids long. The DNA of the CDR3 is TGTGCCAGCAGCTTAATGACCCTAGCGGGGGGGCCTTTGCATGAGCAGTTCTTC. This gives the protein CASSLMTLAGGPLHEQFF.

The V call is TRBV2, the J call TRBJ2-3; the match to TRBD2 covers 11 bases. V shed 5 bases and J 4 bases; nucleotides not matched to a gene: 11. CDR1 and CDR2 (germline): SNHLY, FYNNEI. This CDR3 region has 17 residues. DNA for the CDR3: TGTGCCAGCAGTCATAGCGGGGGGGAATTTAGATCAGATACGCAGTATTTT. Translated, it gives CASSHSGGEFRSDTQYF.

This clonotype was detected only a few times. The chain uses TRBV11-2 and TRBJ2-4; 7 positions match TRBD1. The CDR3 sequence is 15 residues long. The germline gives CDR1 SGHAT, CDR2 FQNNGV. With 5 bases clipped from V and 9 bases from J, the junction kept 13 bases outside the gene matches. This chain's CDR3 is CASSPLEGALGIQYF. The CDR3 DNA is TGTGCCAGCAGCCCTCTAGAGGGGGCGTTGGGCATTCAGTACTTC.

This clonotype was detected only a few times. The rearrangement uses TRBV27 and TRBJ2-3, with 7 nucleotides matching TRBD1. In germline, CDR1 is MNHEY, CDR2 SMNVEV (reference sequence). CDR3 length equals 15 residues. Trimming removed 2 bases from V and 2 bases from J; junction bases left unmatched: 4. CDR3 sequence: CASSLLQGITDTQYF. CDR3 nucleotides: TGTGCCAGCAGTTTACTACAGGGGATCACAGATACGCAGTATTTT.

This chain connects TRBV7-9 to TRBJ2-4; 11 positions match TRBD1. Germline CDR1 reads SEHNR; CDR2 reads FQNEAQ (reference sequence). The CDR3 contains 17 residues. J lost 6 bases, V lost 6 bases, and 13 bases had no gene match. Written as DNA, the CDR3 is TGTGCCAGCAGGCCCAGGACAGGGGGCGACTGGGGAAACATTCAGTACTTC. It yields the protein CASRPRTGGDWGNIQYF.

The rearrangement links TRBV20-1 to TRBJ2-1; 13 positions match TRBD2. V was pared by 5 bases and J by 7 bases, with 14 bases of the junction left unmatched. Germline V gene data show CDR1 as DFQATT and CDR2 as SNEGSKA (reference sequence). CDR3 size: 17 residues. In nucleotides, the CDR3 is TGCAGTGCTTCGGGACTAGCGGGAATCGAAAGCCGGAATGAGCAGTTCTTC. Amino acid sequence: CSASGLAGIESRNEQFF.

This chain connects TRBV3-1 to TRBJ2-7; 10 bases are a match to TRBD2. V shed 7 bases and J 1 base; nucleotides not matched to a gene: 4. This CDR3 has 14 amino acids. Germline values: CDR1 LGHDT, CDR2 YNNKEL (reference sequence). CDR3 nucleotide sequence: TGTGCCAGCACCTCTAGCGGGGGTTCCTACGAGCAGTACTTC. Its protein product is CASTSSGGSYEQYF.

The CDR3 DNA reads as TGTGCCAGCAGGCCCTCTAGCGGGAGGGGTAATGAGCAGTTCTTC. It is translated as CASRPSSGRGNEQFF. The V call is TRBV12-3 or TRBV12-4, the J call TRBJ2-1; 12 bases align to TRBD2. After removal of 6 bases from V and 7 bases from J, the junction contained 7 bases not matched to a gene. The CDR3 is made up of 15 amino acids.

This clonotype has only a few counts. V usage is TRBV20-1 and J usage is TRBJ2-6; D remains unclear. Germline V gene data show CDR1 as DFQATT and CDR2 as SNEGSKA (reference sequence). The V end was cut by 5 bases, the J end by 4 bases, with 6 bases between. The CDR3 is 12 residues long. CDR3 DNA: TGCAGTGCTTCGGAGGGGGCCAACGTCCTGACTTTC. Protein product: CSASEGANVLTF.

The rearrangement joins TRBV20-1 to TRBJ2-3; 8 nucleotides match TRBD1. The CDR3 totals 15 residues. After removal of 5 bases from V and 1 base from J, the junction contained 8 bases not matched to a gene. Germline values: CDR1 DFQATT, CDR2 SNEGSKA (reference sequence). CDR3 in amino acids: CSAPWTGRRTDTQYF. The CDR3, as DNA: TGCAGTGCTCCTTGGACAGGGCGACGCACAGATACGCAGTATTTT.

DNA for the CDR3: TGTGCCAGCAGCCTGCTGGTGGGTTTCACAGATACGCAGTATTTT. Protein product: CASSLLVGFTDTQYF. The chain joins TRBV7-2 to TRBJ2-3; D is ambiguous. Germline CDR1 SGHTA, CDR2 FQGNSA. V lost 5 bases and J lost 2, with 14 bases in between. The CDR3 totals 15 residues.

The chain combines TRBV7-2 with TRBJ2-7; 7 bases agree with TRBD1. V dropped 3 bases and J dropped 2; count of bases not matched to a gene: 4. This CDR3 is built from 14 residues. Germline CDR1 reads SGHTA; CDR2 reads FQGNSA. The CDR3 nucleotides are TGTGCCAGCAGCTTGGCCGGGACAGCCTACGAGCAGTACTTC. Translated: CASSLAGTAYEQYF.

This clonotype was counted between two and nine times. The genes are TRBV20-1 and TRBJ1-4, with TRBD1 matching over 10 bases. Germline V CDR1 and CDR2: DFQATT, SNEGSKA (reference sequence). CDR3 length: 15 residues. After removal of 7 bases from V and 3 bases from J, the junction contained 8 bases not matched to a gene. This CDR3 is CSGRDRGGANEKLFF. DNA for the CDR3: TGCAGTGGCCGGGACAGGGGAGGCGCTAATGAAAAACTGTTTTTT.

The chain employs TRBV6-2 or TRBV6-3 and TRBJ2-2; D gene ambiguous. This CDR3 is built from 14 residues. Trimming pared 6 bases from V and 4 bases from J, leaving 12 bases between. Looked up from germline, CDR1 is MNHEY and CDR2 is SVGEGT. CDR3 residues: CASSRLTRTGELFF. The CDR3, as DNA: TGTGCCAGCAGCCGACTCACACGCACCGGGGAGCTGTTTTTT.

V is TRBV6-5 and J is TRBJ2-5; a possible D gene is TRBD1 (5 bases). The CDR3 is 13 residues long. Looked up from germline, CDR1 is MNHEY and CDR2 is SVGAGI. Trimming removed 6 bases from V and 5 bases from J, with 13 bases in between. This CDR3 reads CASSPRDWETQYF. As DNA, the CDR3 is TGTGCCAGCAGCCCCAGGGATTGGGAGACCCAGTACTTC.

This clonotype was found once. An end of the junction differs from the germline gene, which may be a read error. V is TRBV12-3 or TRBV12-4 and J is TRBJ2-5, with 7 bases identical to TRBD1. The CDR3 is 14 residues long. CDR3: CASSPTGIDYEQCF. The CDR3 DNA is TGTGCCAGCAGCCCGACAGGGATCGATTACGAGCAGTGCTTC.

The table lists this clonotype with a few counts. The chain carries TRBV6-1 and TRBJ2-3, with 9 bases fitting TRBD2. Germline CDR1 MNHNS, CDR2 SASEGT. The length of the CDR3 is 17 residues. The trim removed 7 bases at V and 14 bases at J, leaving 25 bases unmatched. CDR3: CASTDRNLAGGETCMYF. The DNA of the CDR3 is TGTGCCAGCACCGACCGTAATTTGGCGGGGGGGGAGACCTGCATGTATTTT.

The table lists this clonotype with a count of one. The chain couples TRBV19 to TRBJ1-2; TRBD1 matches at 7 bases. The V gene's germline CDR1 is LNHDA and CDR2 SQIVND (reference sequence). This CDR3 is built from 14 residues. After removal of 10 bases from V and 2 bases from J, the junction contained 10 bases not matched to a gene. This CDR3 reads CATLKTGTNYGYTF. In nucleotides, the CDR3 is TGTGCCACCCTAAAGACAGGGACCAACTATGGCTACACCTTC.

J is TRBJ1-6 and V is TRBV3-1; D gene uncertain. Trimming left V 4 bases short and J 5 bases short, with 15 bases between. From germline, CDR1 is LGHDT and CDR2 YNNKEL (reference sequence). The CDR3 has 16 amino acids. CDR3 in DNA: TGTGCCAGCAGCCGGGCGCTGGGCCGGGATAATTCACCCCTCCACTTT. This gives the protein CASSRALGRDNSPLHF.

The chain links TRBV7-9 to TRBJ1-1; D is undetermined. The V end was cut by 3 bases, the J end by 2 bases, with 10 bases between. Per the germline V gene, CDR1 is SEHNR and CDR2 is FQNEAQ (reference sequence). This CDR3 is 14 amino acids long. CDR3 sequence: CASSFLPGNTEAFF. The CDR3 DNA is TGTGCCAGCAGCTTCCTACCGGGAAACACTGAAGCTTTCTTT. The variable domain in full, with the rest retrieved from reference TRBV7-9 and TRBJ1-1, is DTGVSQNPRHKITKRGQNVTFRCDPISEHNRLYWYRQTLGQGPEFLTYFQNEAQLEKSRLLSDRFSAERPKGSFSTLEIQRTEQGDSAMYLCASSFLPGNTEAFFGQGTRLTVV.

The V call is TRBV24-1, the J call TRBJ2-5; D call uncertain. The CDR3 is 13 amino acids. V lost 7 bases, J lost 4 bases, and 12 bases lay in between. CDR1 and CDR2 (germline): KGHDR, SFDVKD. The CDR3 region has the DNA TGTGCCACCAGCGGACCCCGGGTAGAGACCCAGTACTTC. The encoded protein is CATSGPRVETQYF.

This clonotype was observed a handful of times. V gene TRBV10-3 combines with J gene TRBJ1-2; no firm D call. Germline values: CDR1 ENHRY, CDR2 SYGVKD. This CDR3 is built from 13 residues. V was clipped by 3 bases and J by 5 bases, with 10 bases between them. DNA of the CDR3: TGTGCCATCAGTGAAGGCAGCCAGTATGGCTACACCTTC. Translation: CAISEGSQYGYTF.

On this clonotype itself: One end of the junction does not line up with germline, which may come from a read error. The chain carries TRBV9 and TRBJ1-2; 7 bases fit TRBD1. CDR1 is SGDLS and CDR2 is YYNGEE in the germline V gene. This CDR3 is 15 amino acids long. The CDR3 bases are TGTGCTAGCAGTGAGAACACCGGGACAGAAAATGGCTACACCTTC. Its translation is CASSENTGTENGYTF. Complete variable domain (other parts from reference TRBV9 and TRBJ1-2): DSGVTQTPKHLITATGQRVTLRCSPRSGDLSVYWYQQSLDQGLQFLIQYYNGEERAKGNILERFSAQQFPDLHSELNLSSLELGDSALYFCASSENTGTENGYTFGSGTRLTVV.